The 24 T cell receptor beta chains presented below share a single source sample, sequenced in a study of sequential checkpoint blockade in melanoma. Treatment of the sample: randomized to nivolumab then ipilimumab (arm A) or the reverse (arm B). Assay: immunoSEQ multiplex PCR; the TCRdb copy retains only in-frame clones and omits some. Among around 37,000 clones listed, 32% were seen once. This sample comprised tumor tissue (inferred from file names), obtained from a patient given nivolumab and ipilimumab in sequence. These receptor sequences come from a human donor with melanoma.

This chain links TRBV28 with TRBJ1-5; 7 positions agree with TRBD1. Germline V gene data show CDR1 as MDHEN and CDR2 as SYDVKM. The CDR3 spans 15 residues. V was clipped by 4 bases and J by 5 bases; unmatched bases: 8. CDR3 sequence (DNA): TGTGCCAGCAGTTGGGGGACAGAAATTCATCAGCCCCAGCATTTT. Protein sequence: CASSWGTEIHQPQHF.

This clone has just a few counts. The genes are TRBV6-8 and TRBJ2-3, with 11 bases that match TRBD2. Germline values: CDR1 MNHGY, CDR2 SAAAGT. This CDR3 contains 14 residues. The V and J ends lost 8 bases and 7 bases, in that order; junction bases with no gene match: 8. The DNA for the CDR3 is TGTGCCAGCCACACGACTAGCGGGGCGAATACGCAGTATTTT. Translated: CASHTTSGANTQYF.

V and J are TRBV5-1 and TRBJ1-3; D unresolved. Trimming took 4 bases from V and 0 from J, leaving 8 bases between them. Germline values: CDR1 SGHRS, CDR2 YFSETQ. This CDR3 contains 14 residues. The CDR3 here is CASSPGNSGNTIYF. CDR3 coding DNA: TGCGCCAGCAGCCCTGGAAACTCTGGAAACACCATATATTTT.

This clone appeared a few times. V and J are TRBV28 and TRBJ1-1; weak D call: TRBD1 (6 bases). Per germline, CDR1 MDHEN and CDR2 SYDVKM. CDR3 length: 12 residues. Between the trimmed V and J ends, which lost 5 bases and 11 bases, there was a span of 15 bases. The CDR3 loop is CASSPPAGVAFF. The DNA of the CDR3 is TGTGCCAGCAGTCCCCCGGCAGGGGTGGCTTTCTTT.

The CDR3 loop reads CASSSGQAGNTIYF. DNA for the CDR3: TGTGCCAGCTCCTCGGGACAGGCAGGAAACACCATATATTTT. The chain uses TRBV6-8 and TRBJ1-3; 8 bases are shared with TRBD1. V trimming: 8 bases; J trimming: 4 bases; junction bases outside the gene matches: 7. Per germline, CDR1 MNHGY and CDR2 SAAAGT. This CDR3 spans 14 amino acids.

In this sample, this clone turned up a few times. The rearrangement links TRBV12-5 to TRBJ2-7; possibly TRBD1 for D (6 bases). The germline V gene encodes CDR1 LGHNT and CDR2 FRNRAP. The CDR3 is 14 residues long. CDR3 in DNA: TGTGCCAGCACCATCGGACAGTCAGCCTACGAGCAGTACTTC. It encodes CASTIGQSAYEQYF.

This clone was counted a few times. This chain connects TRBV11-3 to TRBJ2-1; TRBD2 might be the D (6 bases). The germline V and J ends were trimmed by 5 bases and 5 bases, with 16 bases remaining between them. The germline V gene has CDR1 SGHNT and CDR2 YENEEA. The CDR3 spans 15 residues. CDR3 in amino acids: CASSPSVSGDNEQFF. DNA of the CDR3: TGTGCCAGCAGCCCCTCGGTTTCGGGGGACAATGAGCAGTTCTTC.

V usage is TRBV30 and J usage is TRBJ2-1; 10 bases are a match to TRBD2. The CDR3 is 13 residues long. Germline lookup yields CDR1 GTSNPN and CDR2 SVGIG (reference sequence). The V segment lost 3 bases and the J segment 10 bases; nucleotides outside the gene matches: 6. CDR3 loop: CAWSLAGVGEQFF. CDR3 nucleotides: TGTGCCTGGAGCCTAGCGGGAGTTGGGGAGCAGTTCTTC.

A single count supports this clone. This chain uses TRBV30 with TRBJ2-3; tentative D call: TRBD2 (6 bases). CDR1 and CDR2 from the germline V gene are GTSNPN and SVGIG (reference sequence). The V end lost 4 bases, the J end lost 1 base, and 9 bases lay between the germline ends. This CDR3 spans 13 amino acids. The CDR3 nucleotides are TGTGCCTGGAACCCGGGAGGCACAGATACGCAGTATTTT. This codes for CAWNPGGTDTQYF.

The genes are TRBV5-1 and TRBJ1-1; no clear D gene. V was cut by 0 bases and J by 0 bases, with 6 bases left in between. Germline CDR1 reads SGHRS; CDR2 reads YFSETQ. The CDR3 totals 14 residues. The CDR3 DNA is TGCGCCAGCAGCTTGGGGACGGTGAACACTGAAGCTTTCTTT. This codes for CASSLGTVNTEAFF.

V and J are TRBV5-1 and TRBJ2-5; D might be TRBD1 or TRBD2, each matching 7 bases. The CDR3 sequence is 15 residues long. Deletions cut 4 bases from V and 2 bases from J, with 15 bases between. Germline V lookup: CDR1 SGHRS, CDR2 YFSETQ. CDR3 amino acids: CASSQQGRVQETQYF. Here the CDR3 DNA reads TGCGCCAGCAGCCAACAGGGGAGGGTACAAGAGACCCAGTACTTC.

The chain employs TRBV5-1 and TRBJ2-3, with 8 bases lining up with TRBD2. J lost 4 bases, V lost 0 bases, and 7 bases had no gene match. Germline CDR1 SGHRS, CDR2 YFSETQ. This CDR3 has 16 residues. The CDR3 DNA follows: TGCGCCAGCAGCTTGGCGGGCGGGAGGAGTTCAGATACGCAGTATTTT. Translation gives CASSLAGGRSSDTQYF.

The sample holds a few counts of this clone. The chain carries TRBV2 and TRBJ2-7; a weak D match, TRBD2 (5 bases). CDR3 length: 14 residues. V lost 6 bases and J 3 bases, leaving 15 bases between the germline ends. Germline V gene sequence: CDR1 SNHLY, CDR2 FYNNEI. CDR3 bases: TGTGCCAGCAGCGCGTCTGACGGGAACTACGAGCAGTACTTC. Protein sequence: CASSASDGNYEQYF. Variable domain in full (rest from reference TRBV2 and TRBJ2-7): EPEVTQTPSHQVTQMGQEVILRCVPISNHLYFYWYRQILGQKVEFLVSFYNNEISEKSEIFDDQFSVERPDGSNFTLKIRSTKLEDSAMYFCASSASDGNYEQYFGPGTRLTVT.

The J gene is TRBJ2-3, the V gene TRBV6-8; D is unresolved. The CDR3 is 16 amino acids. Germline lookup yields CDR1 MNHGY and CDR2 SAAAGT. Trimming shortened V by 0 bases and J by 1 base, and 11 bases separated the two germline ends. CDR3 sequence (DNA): TGTGCCAGCAGTTACTCGTCCCACGGTGGCACAGATACGCAGTATTTT. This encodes CASSYSSHGGTDTQYF.

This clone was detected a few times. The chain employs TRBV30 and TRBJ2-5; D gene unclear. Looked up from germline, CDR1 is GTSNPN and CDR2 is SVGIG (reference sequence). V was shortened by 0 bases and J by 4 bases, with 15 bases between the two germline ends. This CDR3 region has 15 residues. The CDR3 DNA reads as TGTGCCTGGAGTGTAGATAATAGAGTTGCAGAGACCCAGTACTTC. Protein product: CAWSVDNRVAETQYF.

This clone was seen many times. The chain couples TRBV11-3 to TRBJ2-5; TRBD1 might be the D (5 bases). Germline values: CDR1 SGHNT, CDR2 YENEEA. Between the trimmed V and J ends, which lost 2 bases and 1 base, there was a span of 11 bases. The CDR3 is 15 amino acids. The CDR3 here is CASSLPQVSQETQYF. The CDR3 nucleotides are TGTGCCAGCAGCTTACCACAGGTTTCCCAAGAGACCCAGTACTTC.

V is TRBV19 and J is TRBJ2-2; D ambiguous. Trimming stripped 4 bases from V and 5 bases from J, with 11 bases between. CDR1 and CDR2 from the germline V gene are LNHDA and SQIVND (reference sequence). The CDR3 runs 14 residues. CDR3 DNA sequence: TGTGCCAGTAGTACTTTCCAGACGACCGGGGAGCTGTTTTTT. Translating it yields CASSTFQTTGELFF.

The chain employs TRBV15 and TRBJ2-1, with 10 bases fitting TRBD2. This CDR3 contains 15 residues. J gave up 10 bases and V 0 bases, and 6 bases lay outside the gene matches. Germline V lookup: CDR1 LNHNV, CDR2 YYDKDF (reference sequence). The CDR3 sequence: CATSRDTSGVREQFF. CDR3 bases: TGTGCCACCAGCAGAGACACTAGCGGGGTCAGGGAGCAGTTCTTC.

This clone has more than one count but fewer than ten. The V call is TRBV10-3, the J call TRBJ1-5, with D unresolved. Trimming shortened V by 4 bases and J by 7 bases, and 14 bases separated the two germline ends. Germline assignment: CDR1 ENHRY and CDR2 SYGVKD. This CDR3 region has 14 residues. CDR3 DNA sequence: TGTGCCATCAGTGGTGGCGGCGGGGAACAGCCCCAGCATTTT. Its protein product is CAISGGGGEQPQHF.

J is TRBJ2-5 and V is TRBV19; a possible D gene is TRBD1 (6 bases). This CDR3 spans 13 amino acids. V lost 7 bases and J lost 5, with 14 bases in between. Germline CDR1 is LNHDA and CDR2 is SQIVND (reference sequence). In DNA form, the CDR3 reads TGTGCCAGTAAGGGGGATTTAAGGGAGACCCAGTACTTC. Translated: CASKGDLRETQYF.

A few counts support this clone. CDR3 bases: TGTGCCAGCAGCTTAGGTGGACTAGCGGGAGGTGCCAGGGATGAGCAGTTCTTC. This translates into CASSLGGLAGGARDEQFF. V and J are TRBV11-3 and TRBJ2-1; TRBD2 matches at 14 bases. V lost 1 base to trimming and J lost 8 bases; unmatched junction nucleotides: 10. Germline loops: CDR1 SGHNT, CDR2 YENEEA. CDR3 length equals 18 residues.

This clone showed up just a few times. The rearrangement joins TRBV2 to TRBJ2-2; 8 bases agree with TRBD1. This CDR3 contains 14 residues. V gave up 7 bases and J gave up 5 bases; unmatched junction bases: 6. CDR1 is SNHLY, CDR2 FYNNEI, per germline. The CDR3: CASIDRGGTGELFF. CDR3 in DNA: TGTGCCAGCATCGACAGGGGTGGAACCGGGGAGCTGTTTTTT. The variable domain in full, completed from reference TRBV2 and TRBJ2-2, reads EPEVTQTPSHQVTQMGQEVILRCVPISNHLYFYWYRQILGQKVEFLVSFYNNEISEKSEIFDDQFSVERPDGSNFTLKIRSTKLEDSAMYFCASIDRGGTGELFFGEGSRLTVL.

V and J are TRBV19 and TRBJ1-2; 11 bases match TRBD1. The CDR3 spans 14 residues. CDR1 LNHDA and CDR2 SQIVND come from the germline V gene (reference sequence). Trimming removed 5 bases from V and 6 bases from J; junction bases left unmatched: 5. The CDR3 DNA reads TGTGCCAGTAGTTCCTGGACAGGGGGCGATGGCTACACCTTC. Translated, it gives CASSSWTGGDGYTF.

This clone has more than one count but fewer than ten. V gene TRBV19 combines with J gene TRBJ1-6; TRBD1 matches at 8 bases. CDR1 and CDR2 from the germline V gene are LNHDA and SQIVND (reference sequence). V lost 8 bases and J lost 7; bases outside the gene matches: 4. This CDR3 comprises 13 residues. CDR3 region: CASSWDRNSPLHF. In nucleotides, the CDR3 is TGTGCCAGTTCTTGGGACAGGAATTCACCCCTCCACTTT.